This T cell receptor beta chain was sequenced in a study of neurological immune-mediated disorders. Time point defined: technical triplicate 3. This clonotype has at least ten counts. The germline gives CDR1 SGHTA, CDR2 FQGTGA. The CDR3 sequence is 17 residues long. With V trimmed by 0 bases and J by 1 base, 3 bases remained unmatched. TCRdb itself ran the 5' RACE reads through MiXCR, one entry per CDR3 protein. The data contain some 47,000 distinct CDR3 sequences, about 22% of them singletons. Sequencing was carried out using PBMCs. The receptor was isolated from a man aged 55 to 70 with HTLV-1-associated myelopathy (HAM/TSP). The chain is built from TRBV7-3 and TRBJ2-3; 11 nucleotides agree with TRBD1. CDR3 nucleotide sequence: TGTGCCAGCAGCTTAACCGGACAGGGGGCCGGCACAGATACGCAGTATTTT. It encodes CASSLTGQGAGTDTQYF.